The 10 T cell receptor beta chains presented below share a single source sample, sequenced in a study of molecular identifiers for immune sequencing clone quantification. TCRdb re-derived calls from the PCR reads in MiXCR, one entry per CDR3 protein. The table records about 63,000 distinct CDR3 sequences, 15% to 20% of them present only once. The sample was naive CD8+ T cells from blood, with Jurkat cell RNA spiked in. Subset defined: FACS-sorted CD8+CD4-CCR7+CD45RA+ naive T cells. The receptors shown here come from a human donor in good health. Some libraries in this study had Jurkat cell RNA spiked in.

This clonotype was found many times. The V call is TRBV20-1, the J call TRBJ2-7; a possible D gene is TRBD1 (6 bases). CDR3 length: 11 amino acids. Germline CDR1 reads DFQATT; CDR2 reads SNEGSKA (reference sequence). V was trimmed by 6 bases and J by 5 bases, leaving 11 bases between them. DNA of the CDR3: TGCAGTGCCCCACAGGGCGACGAGCAGTACTTC. It encodes CSAPQGDEQYF.

As regards this clonotype: Possible read error: a much larger clone is one base away. This rearrangement joins TRBV27 to TRBJ2-7, with a tentative D call TRBD1 (6 bases). Trimming took 5 bases from V and 5 from J, leaving 22 bases between them. The germline V gene has CDR1 MNHEY and CDR2 SMNVEV (reference sequence). There are 16 residues in the CDR3. CDR3 loop: CASSHPDRMRGDEQYF. The CDR3 DNA reads TGTGCCAGCAGTCATCCAGACAGGATGAGAGGGGACGAGCAGTACTTC.

This clonotype was recorded many times. This chain uses TRBV27 with TRBJ1-5; weak D call: TRBD1 (5 bases). CDR1 and CDR2 (germline): MNHEY, SMNVEV (reference sequence). The CDR3 has 18 residues. Trimming took off 6 bases at V and 1 base at J, with 22 bases between the two ends. DNA of the CDR3: TGTGCCAGCAGGCTGGAGGGGACCCCCCATTACAGCAATCAGCCCCAGCATTTT. It translates to CASRLEGTPHYSNQPQHF.

With regard to this clonotype: Given a much more abundant clone one base away, this may be a read error. V gene TRBV29-1 combines with J gene TRBJ1-1, with TRBD1 as a possible D gene (5 bases). CDR1 is SQVTM and CDR2 is ANQGSEA in the germline V gene. The CDR3 consists of 12 residues. V dropped 4 bases and J dropped 6 bases, with 12 bases sitting between them. The CDR3 region has the DNA TGCAGCGTTGTTCATGGGGGGGCTGAAGCTTTCTTT. This translates into CSVVHGGAEAFF.

This clonotype was detected only a few times. The chain has TRBV20-1 and TRBJ2-3, with 7 bases fitting TRBD2. CDR3 length equals 14 residues. V gave up 6 bases and J gave up 6 bases; unmatched junction bases: 12. Germline CDR1 DFQATT, CDR2 SNEGSKA (reference sequence). This chain's CDR3 is CSAKGLGVADTQYF. The CDR3 bases are TGCAGTGCCAAAGGACTAGGGGTAGCGGATACGCAGTATTTT.

This clonotype was counted at least ten times. The chain joins TRBV7-9 to TRBJ1-1, with unresolved D. Trimming left V 5 bases short and J 0 bases short, with 7 bases between. Germline CDR1 SEHNR, CDR2 FQNEAQ (reference sequence). The CDR3 spans 13 residues. For the CDR3, the DNA is TGTGCCAGCAGCATCGCCATGAACACTGAAGCTTTCTTT. Translation: CASSIAMNTEAFF.

This clonotype is a singleton in its sample. One junction end disagrees with the germline gene, perhaps due to a read error. The chain employs TRBV7-9 and TRBJ2-7; D is unresolved. CDR3 length: 14 amino acids. CDR1 and CDR2 (germline): SEHNR, FQNEAQ (reference sequence). In DNA, the CDR3 is TGTGCCAGCAGCCAGGAATCCCGTTCCTGCGAGCAGTACTTC. Its protein is CASSQESRSCEQYF.

The chain employs TRBV27 and TRBJ1-1, with D maybe TRBD1 (6 bases). The CDR3 length is 13 residues. Germline lookup yields CDR1 MNHEY and CDR2 SMNVEV (reference sequence). The V end was cut by 5 bases, the J end by 2 bases, with 9 bases between. CDR3 loop: CASSPGHNTEAFF. The CDR3 bases are TGTGCCAGCAGTCCGGGACACAACACTGAAGCTTTCTTT.

There are many counts of this clonotype. The chain employs TRBV7-8 and TRBJ2-1; D possibly corresponds to TRBD2 (6 bases). V lost 3 bases and J 2 bases, leaving 17 bases between the germline ends. This CDR3 has 17 amino acids. The germline V gene has CDR1 SGHVS and CDR2 FQNEAQ. The CDR3 protein is CASSFVGGSPPYNEQFF. As DNA, the CDR3 is TGTGCCAGCAGCTTTGTTGGGGGGAGCCCCCCCTACAATGAGCAGTTCTTC.

Turning to this clonotype: Just one base apart from a much larger clone, this may be a read error. This sequence joins TRBV5-6 and TRBJ2-4; perhaps TRBD2 as D (5 bases). This CDR3 has 15 residues. The germline V gene has CDR1 SGHDT and CDR2 YYEEEE. CDR3 loop: CASSLTAAAKNIQDF. CDR3 DNA sequence: TGTGCCAGCAGCTTGACCGCAGCGGCCAAAAACATTCAGGACTTC.